The 15 T cell receptor beta chains below were found in one sample sequenced in a study of blood T cell repertoires in COVID-19 (dated by TCRdb to 2020 to 2022). Library preparation employed the immunoSEQ multiplex PCR assay. TCRdb's version of the immuneACCESS table is confined to in-frame rearrangements and falls short of the full clone set. An unresolved V gene accounts for under half of the shortfall where checked; the remainder is of unknown origin. Within this sample are over 200,000 clones, with about 87% of them counted one time only. The ten largest make up approximately 3.7% of the sample. Sequences were obtained from peripheral blood. The receptors shown here come from a man aged 55 to 69 who had recovered from COVID-19.

This clone has more than one count but fewer than ten. This chain connects TRBV7-6 to TRBJ1-3, with 7 nucleotides matching TRBD1. The length of the CDR3 is 16 residues. The germline V gene has CDR1 SGHVS and CDR2 FNYEAQ. Trimming took 5 bases from V and 0 from J; bases not matched to a gene: 7. CDR3 coding DNA: TGTGCCAGCAGCGACCGGGACAGACGCTCTGGAAACACCATATATTTT. This gives the protein CASSDRDRRSGNTIYF.

The genes are TRBV4-1 and TRBJ2-7, with 12 positions matching TRBD1. Losses at the gene ends were 0 bases for V and 5 bases for J; bases not matched to a gene: 8. The CDR3 has 17 residues. Germline V gene data show CDR1 as MGHRA and CDR2 as YSYEKL. DNA for the CDR3: TGCGCCAGCAGCCAAGAGGTCCTGGGACAGGGGGCCCACGAGCAGTACTTC. Its translation is CASSQEVLGQGAHEQYF.

The rearrangement uses TRBV5-6 and TRBJ1-1; D unresolved. Germline V gene data show CDR1 as SGHDT and CDR2 as YYEEEE. Trimming pared 0 bases from V and 1 base from J, leaving 16 bases between. The CDR3 loop spans 17 amino acids. DNA for the CDR3: TGTGCCAGCAGCTTGGTCGCGGTCTCGGCTGAGAACACTGAAGCTTTCTTT. This codes for CASSLVAVSAENTEAFF.

This chain connects TRBV6-5 to TRBJ2-1; D remains unclear. Germline assignment: CDR1 MNHEY and CDR2 SVGAGI. Trimming pared 5 bases from V and 0 bases from J, leaving 8 bases between. This CDR3 spans 14 amino acids. DNA of the CDR3: TGTGCCAGCAGTACCCGCGGCTCCTACAATGAGCAGTTCTTC. Protein sequence: CASSTRGSYNEQFF.

The rearrangement joins TRBV19 to TRBJ1-6; possibly TRBD1 for D (5 bases). The CDR3 is 17 residues long. Trimming left V 6 bases short and J 0 bases short, with 15 bases between. Per the germline V gene, CDR1 is LNHDA and CDR2 is SQIVND (reference sequence). In nucleotides, the CDR3 is TGTGCCAGTAGCACAGGACGATCGAGCTCCTATAATTCACCCCTCCACTTT. It specifies CASSTGRSSSYNSPLHF.

The V and J genes are TRBV4-1 and TRBJ1-1, with a possible D match to TRBD1 (6 bases). Germline V gene sequence: CDR1 MGHRA, CDR2 YSYEKL. The CDR3 covers 17 residues. V was trimmed by 4 bases and J by 5 bases, leaving 23 bases between them. The CDR3 here is CASSPTRVGGAKTEAFF. The CDR3 nucleotides are TGCGCCAGCAGCCCAACGCGGGTTGGGGGGGCGAAGACTGAAGCTTTCTTT.

V gene TRBV5-4 combines with J gene TRBJ2-1; 9 bases are a match to TRBD2. CDR1 is SGHNT, CDR2 YYREEE, per germline (reference sequence). The CDR3 runs to 14 residues. V shed 2 bases and J 8 bases; nucleotides not matched to a gene: 5. The CDR3 loop reads CASSFGLAMDEQFF. The CDR3 DNA follows: TGTGCCAGCAGCTTCGGACTAGCGATGGATGAGCAGTTCTTC.

The gene calls are TRBV6-6 and TRBJ1-5; TRBD1 might be the D (6 bases). The germline V gene has CDR1 MNHNY and CDR2 SVGAGI (reference sequence). With 4 bases removed from V and 11 bases from J, the gap between germline ends came to 18 bases. The length of the CDR3 is 14 residues. CDR3 bases: TGTGCCAGCAGTTGGGGACAAGGAACGTCGGCCCAGCATTTT. Translation gives CASSWGQGTSAQHF.

The chain is built from TRBV6-4 and TRBJ2-1, with 14 bases matching TRBD2. Germline-derived CDR1 and CDR2 are MRHNA and SNTAGT. J was trimmed by 5 bases and V by 4 bases; bases with no gene match: 4. This CDR3 has 16 residues. The CDR3 spells CASSGGLAGGNNEQFF. CDR3 DNA sequence: TGTGCCAGCAGTGGAGGACTAGCGGGGGGTAACAATGAGCAGTTCTTC.

This sequence joins TRBV4-1 and TRBJ2-7; TRBD1 matches 7 bases. This CDR3 region has 15 residues. J was trimmed by 3 bases and V by 3 bases; bases with no gene match: 8. Germline loops: CDR1 MGHRA, CDR2 YSYEKL. The CDR3 protein is CASSQALGQLYEQYF. The DNA for the CDR3 is TGCGCCAGCAGCCAGGCTCTGGGACAGCTCTACGAGCAGTACTTC.

The V gene is TRBV29-1, the J gene TRBJ2-7, with a tentative D call TRBD2 (6 bases). The germline V and J ends were trimmed by 7 bases and 2 bases, with 15 bases remaining between them. CDR1 and CDR2 from the germline V gene are SQVTM and ANQGSEA. The CDR3 is 13 amino acids. The CDR3 is CSASRESTYEQYF. CDR3 DNA sequence: TGCAGCGCAAGCCGGGAGTCCACCTACGAGCAGTACTTC.

This clone was recorded only once. This chain uses TRBV5-8 with TRBJ2-2; 7 positions match TRBD2. J was trimmed by 6 bases and V by 3 bases; bases with no gene match: 14. The length of the CDR3 is 17 residues. In germline, CDR1 is SGHTS, CDR2 YDEGEE. The CDR3 region has the DNA TGTGCCAGCAGCTCTCCCTTGGACGGGGGGTTGTCCGGGGAGCTGTTTTTT. This translates into CASSSPLDGGLSGELFF.

J is TRBJ1-2 and V is TRBV29-1; 9 bases are shared with TRBD1. CDR1 is SQVTM, CDR2 ANQGSEA, per germline. This CDR3 is 16 amino acids long. V was pared by 6 bases and J by 8 bases, with 19 bases of the junction left unmatched. CDR3 bases: TGCAGCGTCAGCACCGGGACAGGGCCGATCAGGACGGGCTACACCTTC. Protein: CSVSTGTGPIRTGYTF.

The genes are TRBV5-4 and TRBJ2-5; 12 nucleotides agree with TRBD2. The CDR3 is made up of 15 amino acids. Unmatched junction bases numbered 2, after V lost 4 bases and J lost 1 base. The germline V gene has CDR1 SGHNT and CDR2 YYREEE (reference sequence). CDR3 sequence (DNA): TGTGCCAGCAGCAGGACTAGCGGGGTCCAAGAGACCCAGTACTTC. It encodes CASSRTSGVQETQYF.

V and J are TRBV6-5 and TRBJ2-6; D is unresolved. V lost 4 bases, J lost 0 bases, and 7 bases lay in between. This CDR3 is 15 amino acids long. Per the germline V gene, CDR1 is MNHEY and CDR2 is SVGAGI. CDR3 amino acids: CASSSVGSGANVLTF. DNA of the CDR3: TGTGCCAGCAGTTCCGTCGGCTCTGGGGCCAACGTCCTGACTTTC.